What follows is one T cell receptor beta chain and its context. Original data processing: Quantification of nucleated cells was approximated via reference gene primer amplification. The method was immunoSEQ multiplex PCR; TCRdb's version includes in-frame clones alone and lacks a portion of them. V and J calls and clone size are copied from that table; D and trimming were computed from the DNA. This sample yields approximately 170,000 clones, of which approximately 85% are seen a single time; approximately 1.1% belongs to the top ten. The sample is drawn from a study of blood T cell repertoires in COVID-19. As for the study in general: Acute and convalescent COVID-19 samples came from the United States, Italy and Spain. PBMCs, B-cell-depleted T cells, or T cells provided the cDNA or gDNA that made up the material.

CDR1 and CDR2 (germline): SGHNT, YYREEE (reference sequence). This CDR3 spans 14 amino acids. V lost 2 bases and J lost 5, with 14 bases in between. This TCR was sampled from a man in his fifties or sixties who had recovered from COVID-19. Sequenced sample: peripheral blood. This sequence joins TRBV5-4 and TRBJ2-7, with a weak D call TRBD1 (5 bases). CDR3 residues: CASSFSRARNEQYF. The DNA for the CDR3 is TGTGCCAGCAGCTTCAGCAGGGCTAGGAACGAGCAGTACTTC.